The 31 T cell receptor beta chains listed next were all sequenced from one sample in a study of T cells in Graves' hyperthyroidism and ophthalmopathy. It was RNA transcripts that yielded the amplified TCR beta CDR3 regions. A set of HTBI primers served as the primers for a first-round RT-PCR of the TCR CDR3. TCRdb re-derived calls from the multiplex PCR reads in MiXCR, one entry per CDR3 protein. The sample holds about 400,000 distinct CDR3 sequences; 14% to 15% are singletons and the top ten take about 13%. The sequenced material came from blood. The receptors shown here come from a man younger than 30 with Graves' ophthalmopathy.

This clonotype was seen at least ten times. This chain joins TRBV14 and TRBJ1-2; D possibly corresponds to TRBD1 (6 bases). The CDR3 consists of 15 residues. Trimming cost V 4 bases and J 1 base, with 13 bases left between them. Germline V gene data show CDR1 as SGHDN and CDR2 as FVKESK. DNA of the CDR3: TGTGCCAGCAGCCCAGACAGGAACTTTAACTATGGCTACACCTTC. Its translation: CASSPDRNFNYGYTF. Based on the CDR3 plus reference TRBV14 and TRBJ1-2, the full variable domain is EAGVTQFPSHSVIEKGQTVTLRCDPISGHDNLYWYRRVMGKEIKFLLHFVKESKQDESGMPNNRFLAERTGGTYSTLKVQPAELEDSGVYFCASSPDRNFNYGYTFGSGTRLTVV.

This clonotype was detected only a few times. The chain is built from TRBV4-1 and TRBJ1-3; no clear D gene. The CDR3 is 16 amino acids. Germline lookup yields CDR1 MGHRA and CDR2 YSYEKL. Trimming removed 5 bases from V and 1 base from J, with 15 bases in between. The CDR3 protein is CASSSPRGWSGNTIYF. The DNA of the CDR3 is TGCGCCAGCAGCTCACCCCGGGGTTGGTCTGGAAACACCATATATTTT.

The sample holds many counts of this clonotype. V and J are TRBV20-1 and TRBJ2-5, with a weak D call TRBD1 (6 bases). Per germline, CDR1 DFQATT and CDR2 SNEGSKA (reference sequence). The CDR3 extends over 15 amino acids. Trimming took 2 bases from V and 2 from J, leaving 15 bases between them. The CDR3 loop reads CSARRDTPSQETQYF. CDR3 sequence (DNA): TGCAGTGCTAGACGGGACACCCCCTCGCAAGAGACCCAGTACTTC.

In its sample, this clonotype was seen a few times. The chain carries TRBV29-1 and TRBJ2-3; 7 bases are shared with TRBD2. Trimming took 3 bases from V and 1 from J; bases not matched to a gene: 19. In germline, CDR1 is SQVTM, CDR2 ANQGSEA. The CDR3 extends over 19 amino acids. The DNA for the CDR3 is TGCAGCGTTGAGAGAGGCGGGGTCGAGGGCAGCGGGGGCACAGATACGCAGTATTTT. This sequence encodes CSVERGGVEGSGGTDTQYF.

The chain carries TRBV6-5 and TRBJ2-4, with 12 bases lining up with TRBD2. CDR1 MNHEY and CDR2 SVGAGI come from the germline V gene. The CDR3 extends over 16 amino acids. The ends lost 4 bases at V and 8 bases at J; junction bases unmatched: 9. The CDR3 DNA reads as TGTGCCAGCAGTTGGCTAGCGGGGGGGTTAAATGACATTCAGTACTTC. Translated: CASSWLAGGLNDIQYF.

This clonotype was observed at least ten times. The CDR3 loop reads CASSQEAGLRADTQYF. The CDR3 DNA is TGCGCCAGCAGCCAAGAAGCAGGGTTACGGGCAGATACGCAGTATTTT. The chain links TRBV4-1 to TRBJ2-3, with D tentatively TRBD1 (5 bases). The ends were cut back, 0 bases at V and 4 bases at J, with 14 bases in the middle. The CDR3 sequence is 16 residues long. CDR1 is MGHRA, CDR2 YSYEKL, per germline.

This clonotype showed up just a few times. This chain connects TRBV6-1 to TRBJ1-1; D is perhaps TRBD1 (5 bases). The germline CDR1 and CDR2 sequences are MNHNS and SASEGT. This CDR3 region has 14 residues. V was clipped by 8 bases and J by 1 base, with 14 bases between them. CDR3 sequence (DNA): TGTGCCAGCTGTAGGGGATCCCCGAACACTGAAGCTTTCTTT. This translates into CASCRGSPNTEAFF.

This clonotype was seen repeatedly, ten times or more. The chain uses TRBV7-2 and TRBJ1-1; TRBD1 matches 11 bases. CDR1 and CDR2 from the germline V gene are SGHTA and FQGNSA. The length of the CDR3 is 15 residues. Trimming removed 5 bases from V and 5 bases from J; junction bases left unmatched: 7. The CDR3 sequence is CASSIPDRGRTEAFF. The CDR3 DNA reads as TGTGCCAGCAGCATACCGGACAGGGGGCGAACTGAAGCTTTCTTT.

The chain employs TRBV19 and TRBJ1-5, with unresolved D. The CDR3 runs to 15 residues. V was shortened by 4 bases and J by 0 bases, with 10 bases between the two germline ends. Looked up from germline, CDR1 is LNHDA and CDR2 is SQIVND (reference sequence). CDR3 DNA: TGTGCCAGTAGTAAAGACCGCAGTAGCAATCAGCCCCAGCATTTT. This encodes CASSKDRSSNQPQHF.

This clonotype came up many times. The V and J genes are TRBV20-1 and TRBJ2-7; 8 bases align to TRBD2. Germline trimming cut 1 base from V and 5 bases from J; bases unmatched to any gene: 7. The germline CDR1 and CDR2 sequences are DFQATT and SNEGSKA (reference sequence). The length of the CDR3 is 14 residues. The CDR3 here is CSARAPGLEDEQYF. The CDR3 DNA follows: TGCAGTGCTAGAGCTCCGGGACTAGAAGACGAGCAGTACTTC.

This clonotype was seen repeatedly, ten times or more. The V call is TRBV6-5, the J call TRBJ2-5; 11 bases agree with TRBD2. Per germline, CDR1 MNHEY and CDR2 SVGAGI. The CDR3 is made up of 16 amino acids. V dropped 5 bases and J dropped 1; count of bases not matched to a gene: 6. CDR3 nucleotide sequence: TGTGCCAGCAGTCGGACTAGCGGGTCGACCCAAGAGACCCAGTACTTC. It specifies CASSRTSGSTQETQYF.

This clonotype was detected a few times. The chain couples TRBV6-5 to TRBJ2-7, with D tentatively TRBD2 (5 bases). Germline V gives CDR1 MNHEY, CDR2 SVGAGI. The CDR3 consists of 16 residues. Trimming removed 0 bases at V and 2 bases at J, with 14 bases between. The CDR3 DNA is TGTGCCAGCAGTTACTCGAGGCAGGAGGCTGCCTACGAGCAGTACTTC. Translation: CASSYSRQEAAYEQYF.

This clonotype has just a few counts. This chain uses TRBV7-9 with TRBJ1-4; 7 bases fit TRBD1. V gave up 2 bases and J gave up 4 bases; unmatched junction bases: 7. The germline V gene encodes CDR1 SEHNR and CDR2 FQNEAQ (reference sequence). The CDR3 is 16 amino acids. CDR3 region: CASSLLGQELNEKLFF. The CDR3 DNA is TGTGCCAGCAGCTTACTAGGACAGGAACTTAATGAAAAACTGTTTTTT.

In its sample, this clonotype was seen many times. This chain connects TRBV18 to TRBJ2-5; no firm D call. Trimming cost V 3 bases and J 5 bases, with 13 bases left between them. CDR1 is KGHSH, CDR2 LQKENI, per germline. CDR3 length: 14 amino acids. CDR3 in amino acids: CASSPKVDRETQYF. The CDR3, as DNA: TGTGCCAGCTCACCGAAGGTCGACCGGGAGACCCAGTACTTC.

As regards this clonotype: Since a much larger clone is just one base distant, this may be a read error. Here the CDR3 omits its conserved ending phenylalanine or tryptophan, so a read error is the likely source. The chain recombines TRBV12-3 or TRBV12-4 with TRBJ1-2; 10 nucleotides agree with TRBD1. V lost 6 bases to trimming and J lost 4 bases; unmatched junction nucleotides: 5. The CDR3 runs to 14 residues. CDR3 bases: TGTGCCAGCAGCCCGGGGGACAGGGGCTATGGCTACACCCTC. Translated: CASSPGDRGYGYTL.

There are a few counts of this clonotype. The gene calls are TRBV13 and TRBJ2-1; 9 bases map to TRBD2. The junction had 11 bases not matched to a gene; V was cut back by 5 bases and J by 6 bases. The CDR3 loop spans 16 amino acids. Germline CDR1 PRHDT, CDR2 FYEKMQ (reference sequence). The CDR3 region is CASSAPASGGTNEQFF. The CDR3 DNA follows: TGTGCCAGCAGCGCGCCCGCCAGCGGGGGGACCAATGAGCAGTTCTTC.

Many counts were recorded for this clonotype. The V and J genes are TRBV6-1 and TRBJ1-5; a weak D match, TRBD1 (6 bases). V was pared by 6 bases and J by 3 bases, with 15 bases between. Germline V gene data show CDR1 as MNHNS and CDR2 as SASEGT. The CDR3 spans 15 residues. The CDR3 region is CASSILGQHNQPQHF. The DNA of the CDR3 is TGTGCCAGCAGCATCCTTGGACAGCACAATCAGCCCCAGCATTTT.

This clonotype was detected many times. The chain combines TRBV20-1 with TRBJ2-5, with D perhaps TRBD2 (6 bases). The CDR3 runs to 12 residues. The V gene lost 6 bases and the J gene lost 2 bases, with 10 bases spanning the gap. The germline V gene encodes CDR1 DFQATT and CDR2 SNEGSKA (reference sequence). The chain's CDR3 is CSAGSSQETQYF. CDR3 nucleotides: TGCAGTGCCGGGAGTTCACAAGAGACCCAGTACTTC.

This clonotype was detected a few times. CDR3 protein: CASSSGFGAYNEKLFF. The DNA for the CDR3 is TGCGCCAGCAGCTCCGGTTTCGGGGCTTATAATGAAAAACTGTTTTTT. The chain combines TRBV5-1 with TRBJ1-4; D may be TRBD1 (5 bases). CDR3 length: 16 residues. V was clipped by 3 bases and J by 4 bases, with 16 bases between them. CDR1 and CDR2 (germline): SGHRS, YFSETQ.

This clonotype has ten or more counts. The genes are TRBV11-2 and TRBJ2-3; D is perhaps TRBD1 or TRBD2 (6 bases each). Germline CDR1 and CDR2: SGHAT and FQNNGV. This CDR3 is built from 15 residues. Trimming left V 2 bases short and J 6 bases short, with 15 bases between. CDR3 sequence (DNA): TGTGCCAGCAGCTTATGGGCGGGAAGGGGGGATACGCAGTATTTT. As protein: CASSLWAGRGDTQYF.

This rearrangement joins TRBV6-1 to TRBJ1-2; possibly TRBD1 for D (6 bases). V was trimmed by 6 bases and J by 4 bases, leaving 18 bases between them. This CDR3 contains 15 residues. The germline gives CDR1 MNHNS, CDR2 SASEGT. DNA for the CDR3: TGTGCCAGCAGACTGGGGGCGGATGGGGTCTATGGCTACACCTTC. As protein: CASRLGADGVYGYTF.

This clonotype was seen a few times. V is TRBV19 and J is TRBJ1-1; weak D call: TRBD1 (6 bases). This CDR3 region has 14 residues. CDR1 and CDR2 (germline): LNHDA, SQIVND (reference sequence). The V end was cut by 7 bases, the J end by 1 base, with 13 bases between. The CDR3 nucleotides are TGTGCCAGTACTGAGCAGGGGAGGAACACTGAAGCTTTCTTT. It is translated as CASTEQGRNTEAFF.

The chain recombines TRBV10-2 with TRBJ2-3; D is perhaps TRBD1 (5 bases). V shed 6 bases and J shed 6 bases, with 19 bases lying between them. CDR1 is WSHSY, CDR2 SAAADI, per germline. The CDR3 has 15 residues. In nucleotides, the CDR3 is TGCGCCAGCAGCCAACAGGCGGCTATGGGGGATACGCAGTATTTT. It translates to CASSQQAAMGDTQYF.

This clonotype was seen repeatedly, ten times or more. This chain links TRBV12-5 with TRBJ1-2; TRBD1 is a possible D gene (5 bases). Germline loops: CDR1 LGHNT, CDR2 FRNRAP. The CDR3 consists of 11 residues. The germline V and J ends were trimmed by 7 bases and 6 bases, with 9 bases remaining between them. CDR3 sequence: CASAEGHGYTF. CDR3 in DNA: TGTGCTAGTGCTGAGGGGCATGGCTACACCTTC.

The table lists this clonotype with many counts. The chain carries TRBV3-1 and TRBJ1-5, with D maybe TRBD1 (6 bases). This CDR3 contains 16 residues. Germline V gene lookup returns CDR1 LGHDT and CDR2 YNNKEL (reference sequence). Trimming left V 1 base short and J 7 bases short, with 17 bases between. CDR3 region: CASSQGVRGGGQPQHF. The CDR3 DNA reads as TGTGCCAGCAGCCAAGGAGTTCGAGGGGGTGGGCAGCCCCAGCATTTT.

This clonotype has a single count. Germline and junction disagree at one end, which may indicate a read error. The CDR3 protein is CATSEYPTSGPTRWYF. The CDR3 DNA is TGTGCCACCAGTGAGTACCCGACTAGCGGACCTACGAGGTGGTACTTC. The chain employs TRBV10-3 and TRBJ2-7; TRBD2 matches 9 bases. Germline V gives CDR1 ENHRY, CDR2 SYGVKD. The CDR3 spans 16 residues.

This clonotype was seen many times. The V and J genes are TRBV2 and TRBJ2-3; 10 nucleotides align to TRBD1. Germline V gives CDR1 SNHLY, CDR2 FYNNEI. J gave up 4 bases and V 8 bases, and 24 bases lay outside the gene matches. CDR3 length equals 20 residues. Here the CDR3 reads CASGRQNGVEGTGEADTQYF. The CDR3, as DNA: TGTGCCAGCGGCCGACAGAATGGCGTAGAAGGGACAGGGGAGGCAGATACGCAGTATTTT.

This clonotype was seen a few times. The rearrangement uses TRBV11-3 and TRBJ1-6; the D is unclear. V was cut by 4 bases and J by 10 bases, with 14 bases left in between. From germline, CDR1 is SGHNT and CDR2 YENEEA. CDR3 length equals 14 residues. The CDR3 DNA reads as TGTGCCAGCAGCTCGGAGAGGTCGGGGTCACCCCTCCACTTT. This encodes CASSSERSGSPLHF.

In its sample, this clonotype was seen a few times. The junction departs from the called germline gene at one end, perhaps through a read error. The chain is built from TRBV29-1 and TRBJ1-2; D is unclear. The CDR3 contains 14 residues. Looked up from germline, CDR1 is SQVTM and CDR2 is ANQGSEA. Here the CDR3 DNA reads TGCAGCGCCTCACCCCCCAACAGCTTGGGTGGCAACACCTTC. Translated: CSASPPNSLGGNTF.

This clonotype was seen many times. The chain carries TRBV2 and TRBJ2-1, with TRBD2 matching 9 bases. The CDR3 contains 13 residues. V shed 6 bases and J 15 bases; nucleotides not matched to a gene: 12. Germline V CDR1 and CDR2: SNHLY, FYNNEI. Here the CDR3 reads CASRATSGYNLFF. The CDR3 nucleotides are TGTGCCAGCAGGGCGACTAGCGGATACAACCTGTTCTTC.

This clonotype was seen many times. V gene TRBV18 combines with J gene TRBJ2-5; 7 nucleotides match TRBD2. Germline V lookup: CDR1 KGHSH, CDR2 LQKENI. Germline trimming cut 0 bases from V and 2 bases from J; bases unmatched to any gene: 9. CDR3 size: 17 residues. CDR3 protein: CASSPPSSSGLQETQYF. The DNA for the CDR3 is TGTGCCAGCTCACCACCGTCGTCTAGCGGTCTACAAGAGACCCAGTACTTC.